The text below deals with one T cell receptor (beta chain). The assay was immunoSEQ multiplex PCR, and TCRdb's table has in-frame clones only and misses some. The sample carries about 120,000 clones, around 87% recorded once. Germline values: CDR1 SGHTA, CDR2 FQGNSA. V lost 5 bases, J lost 7 bases, and 7 bases stayed unmatched. CDR3 length: 14 residues. This entry is derived from a study of T cell responses to AZD1222 COVID-19 vaccine. The TCR comes from an adult in good health. The sequencing used peripheral blood, collected on day 0 of AZD1222 vaccination. The chain employs TRBV7-2 and TRBJ1-4, with TRBD1 matching over 7 bases. CDR3 amino acids: CASSNRDRPEKLFF. CDR3 sequence (DNA): TGTGCCAGCAGCAACCGGGACAGACCTGAAAAACTGTTTTTT.